This T cell receptor beta chain was sequenced for a study of T-cell memory formation after mild COVID-19. For the study at large: TCR clusters largely stayed donor specific.

Concerning this clonotype: The antigen is not known.

The CDR3 is 18 amino acids. Germline lookup yields CDR1 SGDLS and CDR2 YYNGEE. Trimming took 3 bases from V and 3 from J; bases not matched to a gene: 10. Study-level results: Later expanders leaned CD4+, whereas clones that contracted between day 15 and 85 were balanced CD4/CD8. That cross-reactive memory joined was suggested by some responding clones appearing in pre-infection memory.

cDNA libraries for TCR alpha and TCR beta, carrying sample barcodes and UMIs, came from 5'RACE with constant-segment primers. TCRdb re-called the 5' RACE reads with MiXCR, one entry per CDR3 protein. The sample consists of fewer than 700,000 distinct CDR3 sequences, roughly 18% of them appearing once. The chain links TRBV9 to TRBJ2-5; 14 nucleotides align to TRBD2. The TCR was taken from an adult woman who had mild COVID-19 (a few samples of this study predate the infection). Cell type and time point are not known. Sequencing was done on a sample of PBMCs or a T cell subset sorted from them (not recorded which). The CDR3 loop reads CASSAGLAGEVFEETQYF. CDR3 DNA sequence: TGTGCCAGCAGCGCGGGACTAGCGGGGGAGGTCTTTGAAGAGACCCAGTACTTC.